This T cell receptor beta chain emerged from a study of spatial heterogeneity in lung cancer. From the 5' RACE reads, TCRdb called clonotypes with MiXCR, one entry per CDR3 protein. The repertoire has 17,000 or so distinct CDR3 sequences, 6.2% of them found once; the top ten carry approximately 6.2%. This clonotype has at least ten counts. Its antigen is undetermined. Study conclusions and caveats: Tumors with more nonsynonymous mutations had more expanded intratumoral alpha and beta TCRs.

In germline, CDR1 is SEHNR, CDR2 FQNEAQ (reference sequence). This CDR3 region has 14 residues. Between the trimmed V and J ends, which lost 3 bases and 6 bases, there was a span of 11 bases. Time point reported: sample taken at primary tumor resection. The sequences come from lung tumor tissue, collected at surgery. The TCR sequence derives from a male donor with early-stage non-small cell lung cancer. V usage is TRBV7-9 and J usage is TRBJ2-2; D gene unclear. The CDR3 DNA follows: TGTGCCAGCAGCTTTTATAGATACCCCGGGGAGCTGTTTTTT. Amino acid sequence: CASSFYRYPGELFF.